Reported below is one TCR beta chain. The sample is drawn from a study of control samples from healthy donors and cancer patients. Germline assignment: CDR1 SNHLY and CDR2 FYNNEI. The CDR3 contains 14 residues. With 5 bases removed from V and 2 bases from J, the gap between germline ends came to 13 bases. TCRdb keeps only in-frame clones here, not all; method: immunoSEQ multiplex PCR. This sample yields approximately 44,000 clones, of which 70% are seen a single time; 17% belongs to the top ten. This chain connects TRBV2 to TRBJ2-7; D tentatively fits TRBD1 or TRBD2 (5 bases each). Sequences were obtained from formalin-fixed, paraffin-embedded tissue. The receptor was derived from a male donor with melanoma. The CDR3 spells CASSSFPGPYEQYF. CDR3 in DNA: TGTGCCAGCAGTTCGTTTCCGGGGCCCTACGAGCAGTACTTC.